A single T cell receptor beta chain is shown here with its context. What it recognizes is unknown. Measured with immunoSEQ multiplex PCR; TCRdb has only the in-frame clones, and not every one. The data show 95,000 to 150,000 clones, approximately 90% seen once. This record belongs to a study of T cell responses to AZD1222 COVID-19 vaccine. The study, taken as a whole, reports: Sampling that yielded the repertoires occurred only after the peak T cell response. Regions 160-218 and 743-854 dominated among vaccine-associated CD4 TCRs spanning spike. Clonal diversity was possibly underestimated, and white British individuals and females predominated among donors.

The TCR was taken from an adult in good health. The input for sequencing was peripheral blood, taken on day 0 of AZD1222 vaccination.

The CDR3 sequence is CASSLDGDPTNEKLFF. CDR3 in DNA: TGTGCCAGCAGCTTGGATGGAGACCCAACTAATGAAAAACTGTTTTTT. The chain carries TRBV7-2 and TRBJ1-4; no firm D call. Germline loops: CDR1 SGHTA, CDR2 FQGNSA. Trimming took off 3 bases at V and 0 bases at J, with 11 bases between the two ends. The CDR3 has 16 residues.